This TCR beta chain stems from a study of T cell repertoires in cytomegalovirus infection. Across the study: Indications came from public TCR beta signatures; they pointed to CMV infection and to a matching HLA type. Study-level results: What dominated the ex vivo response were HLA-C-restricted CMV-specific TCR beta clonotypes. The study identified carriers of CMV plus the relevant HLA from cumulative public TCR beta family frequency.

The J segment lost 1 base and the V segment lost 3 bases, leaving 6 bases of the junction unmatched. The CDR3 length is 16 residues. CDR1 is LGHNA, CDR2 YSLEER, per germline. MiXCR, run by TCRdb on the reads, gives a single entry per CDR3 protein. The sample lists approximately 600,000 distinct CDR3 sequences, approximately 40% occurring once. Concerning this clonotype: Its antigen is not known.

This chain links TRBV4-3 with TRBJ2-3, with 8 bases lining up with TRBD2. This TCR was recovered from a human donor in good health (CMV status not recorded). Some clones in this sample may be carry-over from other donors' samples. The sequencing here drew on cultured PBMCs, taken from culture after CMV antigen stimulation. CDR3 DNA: TGCGCCAGCAGCCAGGTTAGCGGGATAGGCACAGATACGCAGTATTTT. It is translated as CASSQVSGIGTDTQYF.